This TCR beta chain is drawn from a study of T cell responses to AZD1222 COVID-19 vaccine. Germline V gene sequence: CDR1 SGHRS, CDR2 YFSETQ. CDR3 length equals 18 residues. Trimming removed 0 bases from V and 0 bases from J, with 18 bases in between. Study conclusions and caveats: There were vaccine-associated CD4 TCRs across spike, dominant at 160-218 and 743-854. Only a handful of AZD1222 recipients, roughly 6 in all, had baseline seropositivity. Donors skewed white British and female; clonal diversity was possibly underestimated.

This table comes from immunoSEQ multiplex PCR, and its TCRdb copy is limited to in-frame clones, with some not included. The table shows fewer than 120,000 clones, with about 94% occurring only once. Concerning this clone: The target antigen is unknown.

The specimen was peripheral blood, collected 28 days after the second AZD1222 dose. This TCR was sampled from an adult who received the AZD1222 COVID-19 vaccine. This chain joins TRBV5-1 and TRBJ1-1; a weak D match, TRBD1 (6 bases). CDR3 protein: CASSLVAQGRVLNTEAFF. CDR3 coding DNA: TGCGCCAGCAGCTTGGTCGCCCAGGGGAGGGTCTTGAACACTGAAGCTTTCTTT.